Below, 21 T cell receptor beta chains from the same sample are listed, as sequenced in a study of blood T cell repertoires in COVID-19. Clones were sequenced by immunoSEQ multiplex PCR, and TCRdb holds only the in-frame ones, with some missing. The profile covers 110,000 or so clones, with 85% appearing a single time and about an eighth taken by the ten largest. The sample comprised peripheral blood. The origin of the receptors is a human donor in a cohort sampled during active COVID-19.

This clone has only one observation. V and J are TRBV7-2 and TRBJ2-7, with D perhaps matching TRBD2 (7 bases). Germline CDR1 and CDR2: SGHTA and FQGNSA. Trimming left V 6 bases short and J 7 bases short, with 19 bases between. The CDR3 length is 14 residues. The CDR3 sequence is CASRPGGPSLEQYF. The CDR3, as DNA: TGTGCCAGCAGACCGGGGGGCCCATCTTTGGAGCAGTACTTC. Together with reference TRBV7-2 and TRBJ2-7, the CDR3 gives the full variable domain: GAGVSQSPSNKVTEKGKDVELRCDPISGHTALYWYRQSLGQGLEFLIYFQGNSAPDKSGLPSDRFSAERTGGSVSTLTIQRTQQEDSAVYLCASRPGGPSLEQYFGPGTRLTVT.

This clone came up a few times. V and J are TRBV9 and TRBJ1-2; D not certain. This CDR3 has 14 amino acids. Per germline, CDR1 SGDLS and CDR2 YYNGEE. Trimming removed 5 bases from V and 1 base from J, with 12 bases in between. The CDR3 DNA follows: TGTGCCAGCAGTCCACGGACTGTTAACTATGGCTACACCTTC. It codes for CASSPRTVNYGYTF.

This clone was observed a single time. The chain combines TRBV2 with TRBJ2-5; 8 bases map to TRBD1. Per the germline V gene, CDR1 is SNHLY and CDR2 is FYNNEI. The V and J ends lost 1 base and 7 bases, in that order; junction bases with no gene match: 11. The CDR3 length is 16 residues. The CDR3 DNA sequence: TGTGCCAGCAGTGAAGGGTGGACAGGGCAGGTTGGGACCCAGTACTTC. Protein: CASSEGWTGQVGTQYF. Complete variable domain (other parts from reference TRBV2 and TRBJ2-5): EPEVTQTPSHQVTQMGQEVILRCVPISNHLYFYWYRQILGQKVEFLVSFYNNEISEKSEIFDDQFSVERPDGSNFTLKIRSTKLEDSAMYFCASSEGWTGQVGTQYFGPGTRLLVL.

On this clone itself: Just one base apart from a much larger clone, this may be a read error. The CDR3 nucleotides are TGTGCCAGCAGCCAAGAAAGTAATTTGTTAGAGGAGCCCCAGCATTTT. The encoded protein is CASSQESNLLEEPQHF. This chain joins TRBV4-2 and TRBJ1-5; D is ambiguous. The V gene lost 0 bases and the J gene lost 8 bases, with 17 bases spanning the gap. This CDR3 comprises 16 residues. Per the germline V gene, CDR1 is LGHNA and CDR2 is YNFKEQ.

The rearrangement uses TRBV7-9 and TRBJ2-3; possibly TRBD1 for D (5 bases). Germline lookup yields CDR1 SEHNR and CDR2 FQNEAQ (reference sequence). This CDR3 is 15 amino acids long. The germline V and J ends were trimmed by 1 base and 4 bases, with 12 bases remaining between them. The CDR3 sequence is CASSLVGAGADTQYF. The CDR3 coding sequence is TGTGCCAGCAGCTTAGTTGGGGCTGGGGCAGATACGCAGTATTTT.

The V gene is TRBV7-3, the J gene TRBJ2-3, with D possibly being TRBD2 (6 bases). V was trimmed by 2 bases and J by 3 bases, leaving 9 bases between them. Germline CDR1 SGHTA, CDR2 FQGTGA. The CDR3 has 14 amino acids. Here the CDR3 reads CASSLGGLTDTQYF. CDR3 coding DNA: TGTGCCAGCAGCTTAGGGGGACTTACAGATACGCAGTATTTT.

V is TRBV6-8 and J is TRBJ2-1, with D possibly being TRBD1 (5 bases). Trimming shortened V by 2 bases and J by 4 bases, and 15 bases separated the two germline ends. The CDR3 runs to 16 residues. The germline V gene has CDR1 MNHGY and CDR2 SAAAGT. CDR3 sequence: CASSYNKGLEYNEQFF. CDR3 sequence (DNA): TGTGCCAGCAGTTACAACAAGGGGCTTGAATACAATGAGCAGTTCTTC.

The V and J genes are TRBV15 and TRBJ1-5; D is ambiguous. Trimming left V 1 base short and J 3 bases short, with 7 bases between. Germline V gives CDR1 LNHNV, CDR2 YYDKDF (reference sequence). The CDR3 is made up of 14 amino acids. The CDR3 DNA reads as TGTGCCACCAGCAGAGGAGAGGTCAATCAGCCCCAGCATTTT. It yields the protein CATSRGEVNQPQHF.

The chain joins TRBV6-6 to TRBJ1-5; D remains ambiguous. V was shortened by 1 base and J by 1 base, with 5 bases between the two germline ends. The CDR3 length is 14 residues. The germline CDR1 and CDR2 sequences are MNHNY and SVGAGI (reference sequence). The CDR3 bases are TGTGCCAGCAGTTACTTCCGGAGCAATCAGCCCCAGCATTTT. This codes for CASSYFRSNQPQHF.

This clone occurred once. This chain joins TRBV28 and TRBJ1-2, with 9 bases that match TRBD1. V gave up 10 bases and J gave up 8 bases; unmatched junction bases: 11. The CDR3 loop spans 13 amino acids. The V gene's germline CDR1 is MDHEN and CDR2 SYDVKM. The CDR3 DNA reads as TGTGCCATCTTCCCGGGACAGGGTAGAGGCTACACCTTC. Protein: CAIFPGQGRGYTF.

This chain joins TRBV5-1 and TRBJ1-3; the D gene is possibly TRBD1 (6 bases). V was cut by 5 bases and J by 4 bases, with 16 bases left in between. The germline V gene has CDR1 SGHRS and CDR2 YFSETQ. CDR3 length equals 15 residues. The CDR3 here is CASRGNRAGGNTIYF. Written as DNA, the CDR3 is TGCGCCAGCAGGGGGAACAGGGCGGGCGGAAACACCATATATTTT.

The chain uses TRBV28 and TRBJ1-2, with D possibly matching TRBD1 (6 bases). Germline V gene sequence: CDR1 MDHEN, CDR2 SYDVKM. The CDR3 sequence is 12 residues long. V was cut by 10 bases and J by 4 bases, with 13 bases left in between. The CDR3 loop reads CATAIRGYGYTF. The CDR3 coding sequence is TGTGCCACCGCCATCAGGGGCTATGGCTACACCTTC.

The J gene is TRBJ2-2, the V gene TRBV27; no clear D gene. Germline CDR1 reads MNHEY; CDR2 reads SMNVEV (reference sequence). The CDR3 contains 12 residues. V lost 3 bases, J lost 6 bases, and 5 bases lay in between. The CDR3 sequence: CASSFSAGELFF. Here the CDR3 DNA reads TGTGCCAGCAGTTTTTCGGCCGGGGAGCTGTTTTTT.

The genes are TRBV15 and TRBJ2-2; 9 bases are a match to TRBD1. The CDR3 runs 20 residues. Germline V CDR1 and CDR2: LNHNV, YYDKDF (reference sequence). V trimming: 1 base; J trimming: 2 bases; junction bases outside the gene matches: 14. This chain's CDR3 is CATSRGWGTGQLLNTGELFF. CDR3 DNA sequence: TGTGCCACCAGCAGAGGATGGGGGACAGGGCAATTACTTAACACCGGGGAGCTGTTTTTT.

The J gene is TRBJ1-2, the V gene TRBV2; TRBD1 is a possible D gene (5 bases). Trimming removed 1 base from V and 2 bases from J, with 17 bases in between. CDR3 length: 17 amino acids. CDR1 and CDR2 (germline): SNHLY, FYNNEI. CDR3 in amino acids: CASSEGRAWGGNYGYTF. The CDR3 region has the DNA TGTGCCAGCAGTGAAGGCCGGGCATGGGGGGGGAACTATGGCTACACCTTC.

In regard to this clone: A junction end diverges from the germline sequence, so it may reflect a read error. The chain recombines TRBV29-1 with TRBJ1-2; maybe TRBD1 (5 bases). This CDR3 comprises 13 residues. From germline, CDR1 is SQVTM and CDR2 ANQGSEA. CDR3 residues: CSVEAGSNYGYTF. The CDR3 DNA sequence: TGCAGCGTGGAAGCAGGGTCTAACTATGGCTACACCTTC.

The CDR3, as DNA: TGTGCCAGCAGTCTTCAGGACAGCAACTATGGCTACACCTTC. This codes for CASSLQDSNYGYTF. The rearrangement uses TRBV6-2 or TRBV6-3 and TRBJ1-2, with a possible D match to TRBD1 (6 bases). The CDR3 runs to 14 residues. Trimming cost V 5 bases and J 2 bases, with 12 bases left between them. Per the germline V gene, CDR1 is MNHEY and CDR2 is SVGEGT.

A single count supports this clone. The V gene is TRBV6-2 or TRBV6-3, the J gene TRBJ2-1, with TRBD2 matching over 7 bases. Trimming removed 1 base from V and 3 bases from J; junction bases left unmatched: 6. This CDR3 spans 16 amino acids. The germline gives CDR1 MNHEY, CDR2 SVGEGT. CDR3 nucleotide sequence: TGTGCCAGCAGTTACTTACCGGGGGGTCACTACAATGAGCAGTTCTTC. Protein sequence: CASSYLPGGHYNEQFF.

V gene TRBV5-1 combines with J gene TRBJ2-7; D is ambiguous. V was clipped by 2 bases and J by 2 bases, with 14 bases between them. Germline lookup yields CDR1 SGHRS and CDR2 YFSETQ. There are 15 residues in the CDR3. CDR3 loop: CASSFSGQQTYEQYF. CDR3 DNA sequence: TGCGCCAGCAGCTTTTCAGGTCAACAGACCTACGAGCAGTACTTC.

The chain carries TRBV5-5 and TRBJ1-6, with D perhaps TRBD1 (6 bases). With 0 bases removed from V and 5 bases from J, the gap between germline ends came to 12 bases. Per the germline V gene, CDR1 is SGHKS and CDR2 is YYEKEE (reference sequence). The CDR3 has 16 residues. The CDR3: CASSLAGDKNNSPLHF. The CDR3 DNA follows: TGTGCCAGCAGCTTGGCCGGGGACAAGAATAATTCACCCCTCCACTTT.

In DNA, the CDR3 is TGCGCCAGCAGCTTATCGTCAGGGGACGTAAACATTCAGTACTTC. Its protein is CASSLSSGDVNIQYF. The chain is built from TRBV5-1 and TRBJ2-4; a weak D match, TRBD1 (6 bases). CDR1 and CDR2 (germline): SGHRS, YFSETQ. The CDR3 runs to 15 residues. Trimming took 2 bases from V and 6 from J, leaving 15 bases between them.